This TCR beta chain came from a study of CD8+ T cells in alopecia areata. About five patients' CD4+ populations were sorted into CD25+CD127- cells. Both CD4+ and CD8+ T cells were separated by sorting PBMCs. CDR3 length: 12 residues. CDR1 is MDHEN, CDR2 SYDVKM, per germline. V lost 6 bases to trimming and J lost 5 bases, with 10 bases between them. RNA extraction was followed by reverse transcription into cDNA, which acted as the sequencing template. Profiled with immunoSEQ multiplex PCR; TCRdb holds only in-frame clones, not every one. There are fewer than 40,000 clones in the sample; over 50% occur only once, and approximately 1.8% lies in the top ten.

Input material: CD4+ Tregs sorted from blood. This chain connects TRBV28 to TRBJ2-5, with D unresolved. This clonotype was obtained from a human donor with alopecia areata. The CDR3 DNA reads TGTGCCAGCAGCTCTGGTGGGGAGACCCAGTACTTC. Encoded protein: CASSSGGETQYF.